This TCR beta chain originates from a study of long-term antiretroviral therapy in people with HIV. There are 16 residues in the CDR3. Trimming took 1 base from V and 2 from J, leaving 12 bases between them. Germline V lookup: CDR1 MGHRA, CDR2 YSYEKL. An immunoSEQ assay, version v3.0, was performed at survey level. The assay was immunoSEQ multiplex PCR, and TCRdb's table has in-frame clones only and misses some. The sample has around 30,000 clones, 65% to 90% seen once. The clonotype originates from a man aged 18 to 30 with HIV. The rearrangement links TRBV4-1 to TRBJ2-1; tentative D call: TRBD1 (5 bases). Specimen: unsorted PBMCs, collected about 3.5 years after starting antiretroviral therapy. The CDR3 region is CASSQVGAIAYNEQFF. The CDR3 DNA reads as TGCGCCAGCAGCCAAGTTGGGGCCATAGCCTACAATGAGCAGTTCTTC.